The 14 T cell receptor beta chains reported below all come from one sample, sequenced in a study of CD8 T cells in ankylosing spondylitis. TCRdb used MiXCR to reprocess the 5' RACE reads, holding one entry per CDR3 protein. The sample yields 300,000 to 400,000 distinct CDR3 sequences, roughly 11% seen once. Source material: blood, either unsorted or a sorted T cell fraction (not recorded which). The origin of the receptors is a female donor with ankylosing spondylitis or in good health (not recorded which).

In DNA form, the CDR3 reads TGCAGTGCTAGATTGGGCAATCAGCCCCAGCATTTT. Amino acids: CSARLGNQPQHF. The genes are TRBV20-1 and TRBJ1-5; D unresolved. V gave up 2 bases and J gave up 2 bases, with 4 bases separating them. The CDR3 is 12 residues long. In germline, CDR1 is DFQATT, CDR2 SNEGSKA (reference sequence).

The rearrangement uses TRBV20-1 and TRBJ2-7, with 9 bases identical to TRBD1. Unmatched junction bases numbered 9, after V lost 0 bases and J lost 6 bases. CDR3 length equals 15 residues. CDR1 DFQATT and CDR2 SNEGSKA come from the germline V gene (reference sequence). The CDR3 is CSARDPGQGPGEQYF. The CDR3 DNA follows: TGCAGTGCTAGAGACCCGGGACAGGGTCCCGGCGAGCAGTACTTC.

This chain connects TRBV5-6 to TRBJ2-1, with D unclear. The CDR3 has 13 residues. Germline assignment: CDR1 SGHDT and CDR2 YYEEEE. V lost 0 bases to trimming and J lost 9 bases, with 10 bases between them. The DNA of the CDR3 is TGTGCCAGCAGCTTGGGAACCGTCGGTGAGCAGTTCTTC. Translating gives CASSLGTVGEQFF.

This chain links TRBV3-1 with TRBJ2-5; the D gene is possibly TRBD2 (5 bases). The CDR3 has 16 amino acids. Trimming shortened V by 3 bases and J by 5 bases, and 19 bases separated the two germline ends. Germline V lookup: CDR1 LGHDT, CDR2 YNNKEL (reference sequence). This CDR3 is CASSHFARAREETQYF. The DNA for the CDR3 is TGTGCCAGCAGCCACTTCGCGCGGGCAAGGGAGGAGACCCAGTACTTC.

This chain links TRBV20-1 with TRBJ2-7; TRBD1 matches 8 bases. Trimming removed 5 bases from V and 3 bases from J; junction bases left unmatched: 3. The CDR3 loop spans 12 amino acids. The germline gives CDR1 DFQATT, CDR2 SNEGSKA (reference sequence). The DNA for the CDR3 is TGCAGTGCTGACAGGGGTTTCTACGAGCAGTACTTC. Translating it yields CSADRGFYEQYF.

This clonotype was recorded a few times. One junction end does not reproduce the germline sequence, and a read error may be involved. The V call is TRBV7-7, the J call TRBJ2-1, with 8 bases fitting TRBD2. Germline CDR1 SSHAT, CDR2 FNYEAQ (reference sequence). The CDR3 extends over 15 amino acids. CDR3 region: CASSFGERGNNEQFF. CDR3 sequence (DNA): TGTGCTAGCAGCTTCGGAGAGCGGGGGAACAATGAGCAGTTCTTC.

This clonotype was found a few times. The V and J genes are TRBV12-3 or TRBV12-4 and TRBJ2-2, with D maybe TRBD2 (7 bases). The CDR3 sequence is 17 residues long. V lost 5 bases, J lost 3 bases, and 19 bases lay in between. Here the CDR3 reads CASSINRGGADTGELFF. The CDR3 nucleotides read TGTGCCAGCAGTATAAACCGCGGGGGCGCAGACACCGGGGAGCTGTTTTTT.

With respect to this clonotype: Mismatch with germline at one junction end may stem from a read error. The V call is TRBV20-1, the J call TRBJ2-5; 11 nucleotides align to TRBD2. This CDR3 is built from 16 residues. The V gene's germline CDR1 is DFQATT and CDR2 SNEGSKA (reference sequence). The CDR3 DNA reads as TGCTGTGCTACGGGACAGGGTAGCGGGAGGGTAGAGACCCAGTACTTC. Protein sequence: CCATGQGSGRVETQYF.

V usage is TRBV6-1 and J usage is TRBJ1-5, with a weak D call TRBD1 (6 bases). The V and J ends lost 7 bases and 1 base respectively, with 14 bases between them. The germline V gene has CDR1 MNHNS and CDR2 SASEGT. CDR3 length: 15 amino acids. Here the CDR3 reads CASNPLDRSNQPQHF. The CDR3 coding sequence is TGTGCCAGCAATCCCCTGGACAGAAGCAATCAGCCCCAGCATTTT.

For this clonotype: This may be a read error: a much more frequent sequence differs by one nucleotide. The rearrangement uses TRBV5-1 and TRBJ1-2; the D is unclear. CDR1 and CDR2 from the germline V gene are SGHRS and YFSETQ. The CDR3 consists of 15 residues. CDR3 amino acids: CASRWTDTGNYGDTF. CDR3 nucleotides: TGCGCCAGCAGATGGACGGATACTGGAAACTATGGCGACACCTTC.

This clonotype was counted ten times or more. V is TRBV12-3 or TRBV12-4 and J is TRBJ1-1; TRBD1 is a possible D gene (5 bases). The CDR3 runs 12 residues. Between the trimmed V and J ends, which lost 6 bases and 10 bases, there was a span of 15 bases. The CDR3 DNA is TGTGCCAGCAGCCCGGGGACCTCCGGAGCTTTCTTT. It specifies CASSPGTSGAFF.

This clonotype was detected ten times or more. The J gene is TRBJ2-7, the V gene TRBV5-1, with TRBD1 identical over 7 bases. V lost 6 bases and J lost 4; bases outside the gene matches: 7. Germline V gene sequence: CDR1 SGHRS, CDR2 YFSETQ. The CDR3 is made up of 13 amino acids. The CDR3 nucleotides read TGCGCCAGCAACGGGGACAGTCGGTACGAGCAGTACTTC. As protein: CASNGDSRYEQYF.

The chain uses TRBV5-1 and TRBJ2-3; possibly TRBD1 or TRBD2 for D (5 bases each). The CDR3 has 15 residues. Germline V gives CDR1 SGHRS, CDR2 YFSETQ. The CDR3 DNA reads as TGCGCAAGCGGAAGCGGACAATCTAGCACAGATACGCAGTATTTT. It is translated as CASGSGQSSTDTQYF.

Many counts were recorded for this clonotype. V gene TRBV6-5 combines with J gene TRBJ2-7, with 8 bases that match TRBD1. Looked up from germline, CDR1 is MNHEY and CDR2 is SVGAGI. The CDR3 covers 14 residues. V shed 5 bases and J 3 bases; nucleotides not matched to a gene: 6. CDR3 in amino acids: CASSNGQGYYEQYF. The CDR3 DNA reads as TGTGCCAGCAGTAACGGACAGGGCTACTACGAGCAGTACTTC.